What follows are 18 T cell receptor beta chains derived from one specimen sequenced in a study of blood T cell repertoires in COVID-19. Clones were sequenced by immunoSEQ multiplex PCR, and TCRdb holds only the in-frame ones, with some missing. Of 500,000 or so clones listed, about 85% are singletons. The sequenced material came from PBMCs or T cells enriched from blood (not recorded which). The receptors come from a woman under 30 who had recovered from COVID-19.

The chain uses TRBV2 and TRBJ2-2, with D possibly being TRBD1 (7 bases). This CDR3 has 16 residues. The germline V gene encodes CDR1 SNHLY and CDR2 FYNNEI. V was shortened by 7 bases and J by 3 bases, with 18 bases between the two germline ends. The CDR3 loop is CASIAGGSLDTGELFF. CDR3 DNA: TGTGCCAGCATCGCAGGGGGGTCTCTTGACACCGGGGAGCTGTTTTTT. Full variable domain (missing parts from reference TRBV2 and TRBJ2-2): EPEVTQTPSHQVTQMGQEVILRCVPISNHLYFYWYRQILGQKVEFLVSFYNNEISEKSEIFDDQFSVERPDGSNFTLKIRSTKLEDSAMYFCASIAGGSLDTGELFFGEGSRLTVL.

This clone was counted between two and nine times. The chain carries TRBV28 and TRBJ1-6; TRBD1 aligns across 11 bases. Unmatched junction bases numbered 5, after V lost 3 bases and J lost 7 bases. CDR1 and CDR2 (germline): MDHEN, SYDVKM. The CDR3 spans 16 residues. This CDR3 reads CASSFPGTGGNSPLHF. The CDR3 bases are TGTGCCAGCAGTTTCCCCGGGACAGGGGGAAATTCACCCCTCCACTTT.

The chain combines TRBV28 with TRBJ1-4; 8 nucleotides agree with TRBD1. The V gene's germline CDR1 is MDHEN and CDR2 SYDVKM. J gave up 4 bases and V 6 bases, and 7 bases lay outside the gene matches. The CDR3 runs 15 residues. This CDR3 reads CASSPTGQDNEKLFF. The CDR3 bases are TGTGCCAGCAGCCCAACGGGACAGGATAATGAAAAACTGTTTTTT.

The chain couples TRBV19 to TRBJ1-5; the D is unclear. The V and J ends lost 5 bases and 7 bases respectively, with 12 bases between them. CDR3 size: 13 residues. Germline V gene data show CDR1 as LNHDA and CDR2 as SQIVND (reference sequence). The CDR3 loop reads CASSAVKYQPQHF. The DNA for the CDR3 is TGTGCCAGTAGTGCGGTGAAGTACCAGCCCCAGCATTTT.

The gene calls are TRBV11-2 and TRBJ2-5; TRBD1 might be the D (6 bases). The germline CDR1 and CDR2 sequences are SGHAT and FQNNGV. The CDR3 runs 16 residues. Trimming took 5 bases from V and 4 from J, leaving 20 bases between them. CDR3 region: CASSAPYGQGIETQYF. The CDR3 DNA follows: TGTGCCAGCAGCGCACCTTACGGGCAGGGGATAGAGACCCAGTACTTC.

Concerning this clone: Other DNA variants within this sample encode the same CDR3. This rearrangement joins TRBV5-1 to TRBJ1-1; 7 bases are a match to TRBD1. The CDR3 is made up of 13 amino acids. Germline CDR1 and CDR2: SGHRS and YFSETQ. The V gene end was trimmed by 4 bases and the J gene end by 1 base; junction bases not matched to a gene: 1. Written as DNA, the CDR3 is TGCGCCAGCAGCCGGACAGGGAACACTGAAGCTTTCTTT. Its translation is CASSRTGNTEAFF.

J is TRBJ1-5 and V is TRBV3-1 (or the pseudogene TRBV3-2); D is perhaps TRBD1 (5 bases). This CDR3 contains 16 residues. Trimming cost V 0 bases and J 9 bases, with 18 bases left between them. Germline assignment: CDR1 LGHDT and CDR2 YNNKEL (reference sequence). The DNA for the CDR3 is TGTGCCAGCAGCCAAGACCGGGTGACAGCGGGGCGGCCCCAGCATTTT. This encodes CASSQDRVTAGRPQHF.

The V gene is TRBV19, the J gene TRBJ1-1; 9 positions agree with TRBD1. The ends lost 4 bases at V and 6 bases at J; junction bases unmatched: 9. Germline V gene lookup returns CDR1 LNHDA and CDR2 SQIVND (reference sequence). This CDR3 has 15 residues. In nucleotides, the CDR3 is TGTGCCAGTAGTAACCGGGACAGGGAATCTGCTGAAGCTTTCTTT. Translated, it gives CASSNRDRESAEAFF.

The chain combines TRBV5-5 with TRBJ2-3, with 9 bases lining up with TRBD1. V was clipped by 5 bases and J by 3 bases; unmatched bases: 7. The CDR3 is made up of 15 amino acids. Germline lookup yields CDR1 SGHKS and CDR2 YYEKEE (reference sequence). The CDR3 DNA follows: TGTGCCAGCAGTACCCCGGGACAGGGAACAGATACGCAGTATTTT. Residues: CASSTPGQGTDTQYF.

Written as DNA, the CDR3 is TGTGCCAGCAGTAAAGAGGGAACTGAAGCTTTCTTT. Translation gives CASSKEGTEAFF. The chain employs TRBV6-6 and TRBJ1-1; no firm D call. V dropped 5 bases and J dropped 5 bases, with 9 bases sitting between them. This CDR3 contains 12 residues. Germline V lookup: CDR1 MNHNY, CDR2 SVGAGI (reference sequence).

This chain links TRBV5-1 with TRBJ1-1; 7 nucleotides line up with TRBD1. Germline-derived CDR1 and CDR2 are SGHRS and YFSETQ. This CDR3 is 14 amino acids long. With V trimmed by 3 bases and J by 3 bases, 5 bases remained unmatched. This CDR3 is CASSSGDRDTEAFF. DNA of the CDR3: TGCGCCAGCAGCTCAGGAGACAGGGACACTGAAGCTTTCTTT.

To note about this clone: This specimen includes other DNA sequences encoding the same CDR3. This chain connects TRBV7-2 to TRBJ2-5; D uncertain. Germline CDR1 is SGHTA and CDR2 is FQGNSA. V lost 0 bases and J 2 bases, leaving 4 bases between the germline ends. This CDR3 spans 13 amino acids. This CDR3 is CASSLALQETQYF. The CDR3 DNA sequence: TGTGCCAGCAGCTTAGCCCTTCAAGAGACCCAGTACTTC.

V usage is TRBV5-1 and J usage is TRBJ2-5, with TRBD1 matching over 8 bases. This CDR3 is 16 amino acids long. CDR1 is SGHRS and CDR2 is YFSETQ in the germline V gene. V was clipped by 3 bases and J by 2 bases; unmatched bases: 9. The CDR3 spells CASSSILRDRQETQYF. The CDR3 DNA reads as TGCGCCAGCAGCTCGATCCTCCGGGACAGGCAAGAGACCCAGTACTTC.

The chain has TRBV5-6 and TRBJ2-1, with 10 bases fitting TRBD2. J lost 7 bases, V lost 4 bases, and 20 bases had no gene match. This CDR3 spans 19 amino acids. The germline V gene has CDR1 SGHDT and CDR2 YYEEEE. The CDR3 DNA follows: TGTGCCAGCAGCCCCTGGCGGCTAGCGGGGGCCCGGGGTGAGAATGAGCAGTTCTTC. This encodes CASSPWRLAGARGENEQFF.

This sequence joins TRBV29-1 and TRBJ1-1, with D possibly TRBD1 on 6 matching bases. CDR1 and CDR2 (germline): SQVTM, ANQGSEA. CDR3 length: 11 residues. The V end lost 8 bases, the J end lost 5 bases, and 12 bases lay between the germline ends. CDR3 DNA sequence: TGCAGCACTCGACAGGAGACTGAAGCTTTCTTT. As protein: CSTRQETEAFF. Variable domain in full (rest from reference TRBV29-1 and TRBJ1-1): SAVISQKPSRDICQRGTSLTIQCQVDSQVTMMFWYRQQPGQSLTLIATANQGSEATYESGFVIDKFPISRPNLTFSTLTVSNMSPEDSSIYLCSTRQETEAFFGQGTRLTVV.

The chain combines TRBV5-8 with TRBJ2-7; unclear D gene. Trimming removed 4 bases at V and 5 bases at J, with 13 bases between. This CDR3 comprises 13 residues. Looked up from germline, CDR1 is SGHTS and CDR2 is YDEGEE. The CDR3 DNA reads as TGTGCCAGCAGCACTATAACATCCGACGAGCAGTACTTC. Translated, it gives CASSTITSDEQYF.

This sequence joins TRBV3-1 (or the pseudogene TRBV3-2) and TRBJ1-6; 7 bases align to TRBD1. V was clipped by 2 bases and J by 11 bases; unmatched bases: 0. This CDR3 spans 12 amino acids. From germline, CDR1 is LGHDT and CDR2 YNNKEL (reference sequence). In DNA, the CDR3 is TGTGCCAGCAGCCAACAGGGGGCACCCCTCCACTTT. As protein: CASSQQGAPLHF.

The rearrangement joins TRBV5-4 to TRBJ2-7; TRBD1 matches 7 bases. The CDR3 is made up of 14 amino acids. Germline V lookup: CDR1 SGHNT, CDR2 YYREEE (reference sequence). The V gene end was trimmed by 2 bases and the J gene end by 0 bases; junction bases not matched to a gene: 2. The DNA for the CDR3 is TGTGCCAGCAGCTTACAGGGGAGCTCCTACGAGCAGTACTTC. Translation gives CASSLQGSSYEQYF.